This TCR beta chain appears in the sequencing data of a study of T-cell memory formation after mild COVID-19. Across the study: In these data, TCR clusters were largely donor specific. Overall study findings and caveats: Clones from the second wave (peaking day 37) had unconfirmed SARS-CoV-2 specificity. Clones shrinking from day 15 to 85 showed even CD4/CD8 mixes; later expanders tilted CD4+.

Libraries for TCRalpha and TCRbeta carried sample barcodes and unique molecular identifiers via 5'RACE. TCRdb fed the 5' RACE reads into MiXCR, producing one record per CDR3 protein. The table records hundreds of thousands of distinct CDR3 sequences, less than 25% of them present only once. Trimming cost V 4 bases and J 0 bases, with 12 bases left between them. This CDR3 contains 16 residues. This clonotype has more than one count but fewer than ten. What it binds is unknown. The J gene is TRBJ2-2, the V gene TRBV12-3 or TRBV12-4, with a tentative D call TRBD1 (6 bases). The sequenced sample was PBMCs or a T cell subset sorted from them (not recorded which). The receptor's source is an adult woman who had mild COVID-19 (a few samples of this study predate the infection). Cell type and time point are not known. The CDR3 loop is CASSYKRGTNTGELFF. CDR3 nucleotides: TGTGCCAGCAGTTATAAAAGGGGGACGAACACCGGGGAGCTGTTTTTT.